These T cell receptor beta chains were read from a single sample in a study of cytomegalovirus exposure and HLA in healthy donors. Generated by immunoSEQ multiplex PCR, the TCRdb table keeps only in-frame clones and is missing some. The sample includes fewer than 200,000 clones. The sequenced sample was PBMCs. The receptors were gathered from a woman in her sixties in good health and CMV-seronegative. CDR3s include the opening cysteine and the closing phenylalanine or tryptophan. A D gene is named only where the DNA matches it firmly.

d_gene	v_gene	j_gene	CDR3nt	CDR3aa
NA	TRBV6-5	TRBJ2-3	TGTGCCAGCACCAAAAGGAGGGGTGTCACAGATACGCAGTATTTT	CASTKRRGVTDTQYF
TRBD2	TRBV4-1	TRBJ2-1	TGCGCCAGCAGCCAGACTAGCGGGGGGTACAATGAGCAGTTCTTC	CASSQTSGGYNEQFF
TRBD1	TRBV2	TRBJ1-1	TGTGCCAGCAGGGGACAGGTGAACACTGAAGCTTTCTTT	CASRGQVNTEAFF
NA	TRBV5-1	TRBJ2-7	TGCGCCAGCAGCTTGAGTGACAGGGACTTGAACGAGCAGTACTTC	CASSLSDRDLNEQYF
TRBD1	TRBV5-8	TRBJ1-2	TGTGCCAGCAGCTACGGACAGGCCTCTAGCTATGGCTACACCTTC	CASSYGQASSYGYTF
NA	TRBV6-5	TRBJ2-3	TGTGCCAGCAGATTAGCGGATACGCAGTATTTT	CASRLADTQYF
NA	TRBV2	TRBJ2-1	TGTGCCAGCAGTCTACAGGGCCTCTACAATGAGCAGTTCTTC	CASSLQGLYNEQFF
NA	TRBV7-9	TRBJ1-2	TGTGCCAGCAGCTTCCGCAGCGCTAACTATGGCTACACCTTC	CASSFRSANYGYTF
NA	TRBV19	TRBJ2-7	TGTGCCAGTAGTTACTCCCTCTCCTACGAGCAGTACTTC	CASSYSLSYEQYF
NA	TRBV6-4	TRBJ2-4	TGTGCCAGCAAAAGGACTCCGACTCTGGGCAAAAACATTCAGTACTTC	CASKRTPTLGKNIQYF
NA	TRBV2	TRBJ1-2	TGTGCCAGCAATATACAGGGAATCTACACCTTC	CASNIQGIYTF
NA	TRBV27	TRBJ1-1	TGTGCCAGCAGTTTATCGAGTCCCCCCGCGGGGGGATCTGAAGCTTTCTTT	CASSLSSPPAGGSEAFF
NA	TRBV28	TRBJ1-2	TGTGCCAGCAGCGACCTCCCAGGCTATGGCTACACCTTC	CASSDLPGYGYTF
NA	TRBV7-2	TRBJ1-5	TGTGCCAGCAGTCTACAGGGAGATCAGCCCCAGCATTTT	CASSLQGDQPQHF
TRBD1	TRBV18	TRBJ2-7	TGTGCCAGCTCATCCGGGACAGACTCCTACGAGCAGTACTTC	CASSSGTDSYEQYF
NA	TRBV29-1	TRBJ2-6	TGCAGCGTTGGGACATTTAACCCTGGGGCCAACGTCCTGACTTTC	CSVGTFNPGANVLTF
NA	TRBV11-3	TRBJ2-2	TGTGCCAGCAGCTTAGTCCGGGACGGGGAGCTGTTTTTT	CASSLVRDGELFF
NA	TRBV25-1	TRBJ2-1	TGTGCCAGCAGTCCTCGTAGCGGCTCCTACAATGAGCAGTTCTTC	CASSPRSGSYNEQFF
NA	TRBV28	TRBJ2-3	TGTGCCAGCTCCCTTATCACAGATACGCAGTATTTT	CASSLITDTQYF
NA	TRBV15	TRBJ1-2	TGTGCCACCAGCAGAGATCAGTCTGGCTACACCTTC	CATSRDQSGYTF
NA	TRBV6-6	TRBJ2-3	TGTGCCAGCAGTTTTATCTCCCAGGGAACAGATACGCAGTATTTT	CASSFISQGTDTQYF
NA	TRBV12-5	TRBJ1-5	TGTGCTAGTGGTTCCCAAATCGGGCCCCAGCATTTT	CASGSQIGPQHF
NA	TRBV4-3	TRBJ1-1	TGCGCCAGCAGCCCTCGGGAGGGGGGGCTGTTGACTGAAGCTTTCTTT	CASSPREGGLLTEAFF
TRBD1	TRBV5-1	TRBJ2-5	TGCGCCAGCAGCTTGGTAGCAGGGGGTCAGGAGACCCAGTACTTC	CASSLVAGGQETQYF
TRBD1	TRBV7-9	TRBJ2-1	TGTGCCAGCAGCTTCAGCGCGGGACAGGGCTCCTACAATGAGCAGTTCTTC	CASSFSAGQGSYNEQFF
TRBD1	TRBV10-3	TRBJ1-5	TGTGCCATCAGTGGGACAGGGGGCAATCAGCCCCAGCATTTT	CAISGTGGNQPQHF
TRBD2	TRBV5-8	TRBJ2-5	TGTGCCAGCAGCTTGGGGACTAGCGGGAGAATAGAGACCCAGTACTTC	CASSLGTSGRIETQYF
NA	TRBV2	TRBJ2-6	TGTGCCAGCAGTGAACGGGGTTTAACCTCTGGGGCCAACGTCCTGACTTTC	CASSERGLTSGANVLTF
NA	TRBV2	TRBJ2-1	TGTGCCAGCAGTGAAGTCGTGAGACAGCTTGAGCAGTTCTTC	CASSEVVRQLEQFF
TRBD2	TRBV13	TRBJ2-1	TGTGCCAGCAGCTTAAGGGGACTAGCGGGAGTTAGCAATGAGCAGTTCTTC	CASSLRGLAGVSNEQFF
NA	TRBV4-3	TRBJ1-1	TGCGCCAGCAGCCAAGAGACAAAGTGGGTCACTGAAGCTTTCTTT	CASSQETKWVTEAFF
TRBD1	TRBV5-4	TRBJ1-1	TGTGCCAGCAGCTTAGGGCAGGGGGTTGAAGCTTTCTTT	CASSLGQGVEAFF
TRBD1	TRBV4-1	TRBJ2-1	TGCGCCAGCAGCAATACAGGGGGCATCTCCAATGAGCAGTTCTTC	CASSNTGGISNEQFF
TRBD1	TRBV6-6	TRBJ1-4	TGTGCCAGCAGCCGGGGGACAGGGGTTGAAAAACTGTTTTTT	CASSRGTGVEKLFF
NA	TRBV19	TRBJ1-2	TGTGCCAGTAGTATAGTCGGGGGAGGCTACACCTTC	CASSIVGGGYTF
NA	TRBV5-1	TRBJ1-2	TGCGCCAGCAGCCGGGGGGGCGCGGACTATGGCTACACCTTC	CASSRGGADYGYTF
NA	TRBV18	TRBJ1-1	TGTGCCAGCTCACCAATAAGTTCTTACCAGGGGACTGAAGCTTTCTTT	CASSPISSYQGTEAFF
NA	TRBV19	TRBJ2-2	TGTGCCAGTAGTATGCGAGGAAACACCGGGGAGCTGTTTTTT	CASSMRGNTGELFF
TRBD2	TRBV9	TRBJ2-3	TGTGCCAGCAGCGTAACTAGCGGAAGCACAGATACGCAGTATTTT	CASSVTSGSTDTQYF
NA	TRBV7-3	TRBJ1-1	TGTGCCAGCAGCGCGACCGGACTGCCCGACACTGAAGCTTTCTTT	CASSATGLPDTEAFF
NA	TRBV9	TRBJ1-5	TGTGCCAGCAGCGAAGGGGGATATAGCAATCAGCCCCAGCATTTT	CASSEGGYSNQPQHF
NA	TRBV6-6	TRBJ1-2	TGTGCCAGCAGTAGCGGACTGACTAACTATGGCTACACCTTC	CASSSGLTNYGYTF
NA	TRBV5-4	TRBJ2-7	TGTGCCAGCAGCCGGGGGAGTACTTACGAGCAGTACTTC	CASSRGSTYEQYF
NA	TRBV6-1	TRBJ1-2	TGTGCCAGGACAACAGCCGGCTACACCTTC	CARTTAGYTF
NA	TRBV5-4	TRBJ1-1	TGTGCCAGCAGCTTGGGGGCGGAAGCTTTCTTT	CASSLGAEAFF
TRBD1	TRBV6-5	TRBJ1-1	TGTGCCAGCAGTTATTGGACAGGGAACACTGAAGCTTTCTTT	CASSYWTGNTEAFF
TRBD2	TRBV27	TRBJ2-7	TGTGCCAGCAGTCGACGGGAGGACTCCTACGAGCAGTACTTC	CASSRREDSYEQYF
NA	TRBV7-3	TRBJ2-1	TGTGCCAGCAGCTTGGGCGGGGAGCAGTTCTTC	CASSLGGEQFF
NA	TRBV6-5	TRBJ1-4	TGTGCCAGCAGTTACATCCGGGGGTTGACTAATGAAAAACTGTTTTTT	CASSYIRGLTNEKLFF
NA	TRBV7-2	TRBJ1-1	TGTGCCAGCAGCTTAGGTCAGGGCCTTGAAGCTTTCTTT	CASSLGQGLEAFF
NA	TRBV9	TRBJ2-2	TGTGCCAGCAGCGTTTACGAGCGAGGCACCGGGGAGCTGTTTTTT	CASSVYERGTGELFF
NA	TRBV10-1	TRBJ1-1	TGCGCCAGCAGTAATGACAGGATTGTCTCTGAAGCTTTCTTT	CASSNDRIVSEAFF
TRBD2	TRBV9	TRBJ2-1	TGTGCCAGCAGCTCCGGGGGGACGTCCTACAATGAGCAGTTCTTC	CASSSGGTSYNEQFF
TRBD1	TRBV18	TRBJ2-2	TGTGCCAGCTCACCACGCTCGGGACAGACGAACACCGGGGAGCTGTTTTTT	CASSPRSGQTNTGELFF
TRBD1	TRBV5-1	TRBJ1-2	TGCGCCAGCAGCGACACAGGGGGCAACTATGGCTACACCTTC	CASSDTGGNYGYTF